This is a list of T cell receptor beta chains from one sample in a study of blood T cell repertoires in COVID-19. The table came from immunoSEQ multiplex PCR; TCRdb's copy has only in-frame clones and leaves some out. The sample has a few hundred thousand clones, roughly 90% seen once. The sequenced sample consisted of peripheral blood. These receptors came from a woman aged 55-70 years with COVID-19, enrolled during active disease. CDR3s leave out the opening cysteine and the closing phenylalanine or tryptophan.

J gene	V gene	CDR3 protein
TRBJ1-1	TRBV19	ATIGLGRTEAF
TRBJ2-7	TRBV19	ASSAQGQGGFYEQY
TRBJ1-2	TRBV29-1	SSNLPGSPYGYT
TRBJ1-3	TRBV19	ASSISGTGDGNTIY
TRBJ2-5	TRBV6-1	ASSEYPRGQETQY
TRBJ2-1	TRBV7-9	ASSGHLASYNEQF
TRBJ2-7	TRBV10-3	AISGQTSEIGEQY
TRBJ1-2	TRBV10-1	ASRCRRANYGYT
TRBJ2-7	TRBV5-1	ASSIAQGYEQY
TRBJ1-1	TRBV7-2	ASSYLNTEAF
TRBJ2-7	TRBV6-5	ASRQQTSSYEQY
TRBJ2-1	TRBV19	ASSIRLSASSYNEQF
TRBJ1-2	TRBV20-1	SARESYGYT
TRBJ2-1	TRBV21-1	ASSVTATGGPPYEQF
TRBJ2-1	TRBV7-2	ASSLERGPYRGRLEQF
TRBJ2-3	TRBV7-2	ASSLQYVDTQY
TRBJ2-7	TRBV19	ASSIIMSYEQY
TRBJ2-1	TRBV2	ASSVGSYNEQF
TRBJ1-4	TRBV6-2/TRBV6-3	ASSAFGADNEKLF
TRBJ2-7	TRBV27	ASSLHRGSYEQY
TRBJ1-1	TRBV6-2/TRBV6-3	ASSFAGGNTEAF
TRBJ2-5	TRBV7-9	ASSPRTAQETQY
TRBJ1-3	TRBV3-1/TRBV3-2	ASSQAQGNTIY
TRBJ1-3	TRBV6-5	ASISGFGNTIY
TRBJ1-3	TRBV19	ASTPLGAGDGNTIY
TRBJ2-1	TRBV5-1	ASSSGSILAGGRDEQF
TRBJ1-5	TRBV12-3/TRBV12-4	AYREGMD
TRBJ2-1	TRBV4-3	ASSPMRTSYNEQF
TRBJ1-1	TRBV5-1	ASSSVTGDTEAF
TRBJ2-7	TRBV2	ASSEGRGSSYEQY
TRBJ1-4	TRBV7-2	ASSPTSTNEKLF
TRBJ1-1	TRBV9	ASSVAKNTEAF
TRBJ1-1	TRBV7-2	ASSYRGRTEAF
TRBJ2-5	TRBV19	ASSSGGRKTQY
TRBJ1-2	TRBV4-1	ASSLGTDNNYGYT
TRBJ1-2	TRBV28	ASSMGQLYGYT
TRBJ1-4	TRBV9	ASSGRQGTFATNEKLF
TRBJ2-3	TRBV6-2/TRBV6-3	ASSRSGGANTDTQY
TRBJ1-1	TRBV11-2	ASSSGTGRRTEAF
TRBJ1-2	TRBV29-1	SVEEGNRVDYGYT
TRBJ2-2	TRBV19	ASSNTGSSSSGELF
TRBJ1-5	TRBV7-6	ASRLGARENENNQPQH
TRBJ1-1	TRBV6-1	ASSSGQVNTEAF
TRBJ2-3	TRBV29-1	SVLADTQY
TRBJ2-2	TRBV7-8	ASSRGGGSKNTGELF
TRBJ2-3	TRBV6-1	ASSEIRGGADTQY
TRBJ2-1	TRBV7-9	ATETDEYNEQF
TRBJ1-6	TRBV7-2	ASSITAGQFAPLH
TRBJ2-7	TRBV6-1	ASSDPRAYEQY
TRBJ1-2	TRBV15	ATSSRANYGYT
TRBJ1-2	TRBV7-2	ASSLGEGPDYGYT
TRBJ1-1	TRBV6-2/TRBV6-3	ASSYGEQTEAF
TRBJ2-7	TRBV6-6	ASSFGRGQSYEQY
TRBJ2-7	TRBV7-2	ASSRTGDSLYEQY